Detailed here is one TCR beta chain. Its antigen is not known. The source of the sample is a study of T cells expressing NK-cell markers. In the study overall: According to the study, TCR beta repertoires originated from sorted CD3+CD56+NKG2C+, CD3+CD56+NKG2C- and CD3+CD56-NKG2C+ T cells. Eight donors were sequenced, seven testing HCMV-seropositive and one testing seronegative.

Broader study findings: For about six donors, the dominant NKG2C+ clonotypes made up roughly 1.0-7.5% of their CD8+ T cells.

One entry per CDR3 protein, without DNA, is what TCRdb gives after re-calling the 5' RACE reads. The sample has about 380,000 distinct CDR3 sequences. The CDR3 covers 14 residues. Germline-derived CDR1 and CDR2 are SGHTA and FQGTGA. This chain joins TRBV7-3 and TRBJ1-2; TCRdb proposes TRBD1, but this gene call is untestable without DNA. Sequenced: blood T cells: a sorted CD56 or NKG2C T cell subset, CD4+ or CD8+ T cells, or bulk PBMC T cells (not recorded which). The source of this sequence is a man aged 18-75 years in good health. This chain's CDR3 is CASSLTGQGYGYTF. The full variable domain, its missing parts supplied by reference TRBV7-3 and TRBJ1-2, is GAGVSQTPSNKVTEKGKYVELRCDPISGHTALYWYRQSLGQGPEFLIYFQGTGAADDSGLPNDRFFAVRPEGSVSTLKIQRTERGDSAVYLCASSLTGQGYGYTFGSGTRLTVV.